This T cell receptor (beta chain) was documented in a study of Ad26.COV2.S vaccination and SARS-CoV-2 variants. About the study: The Ad26.COV2.S arm of the COV1001 trial was where the donor was placed.

TCRdb keeps only in-frame clones here, not all; method: immunoSEQ multiplex PCR. The sample lists roughly 500,000 clones, roughly 87% occurring once. Overall study results and limits: Post-vaccination spike-specific CD8+ and CD4+ T cell responses reportedly had substantial breadth.

CDR3 length: 11 residues. Germline V lookup: CDR1 DFQATT, CDR2 SNEGSKA (reference sequence). V lost 4 bases and J lost 6, with 9 bases in between. Treatment noted: 15 to 20 received Ad26.COV2.S at low or high dose, single or two shots; about 5 received placebo; per-sample allocation not given. Repertoires come from day 63 after the first vaccine or placebo injection. This clone was counted a few times. What it recognizes is unknown. The V and J genes are TRBV20-1 and TRBJ2-5; D ambiguous. This receptor was identified in a person between 18 and 60 years old who received the Ad26.COV2.S COVID-19 vaccine or a placebo. The starting material was peripheral blood, obtained in a trial of Ad26.COV2.S vaccine versus placebo. Written as DNA, the CDR3 is TGCAGTGCTATCCCAGATCAGACCCAGTACTTC. It specifies CSAIPDQTQYF.